These T cell receptor beta chains were read from a single sample in a study of OX40 agonist ivuxolimab in advanced cancers. TCRdb's copy holds only in-frame clones and misses some; the assay was immunoSEQ multiplex PCR. The data show about 70,000 clones, 80% to 95% seen once. The sequencing used CD4+ or CD8+ T cells sorted from blood, collected in a trial of the OX40 agonist ivuxolimab. These TCRs come from an adult with an advanced solid tumor such as melanoma, head and neck, liver or kidney cancer. Each CDR3 is given with its conserved first and last residue. D genes are given only for firm matches. Size values are once, few and many counts, or a class for expanded clones, and some rows have none.

j_call d_call v_call clone_size cdr3_aa cdr3_nt
TRBJ2-3 TRBD1 TRBV9 once CASSTTRGRYTDTQYF TGTGCCAGCAGCACCACCAGGGGGCGATACACAGATACGCAGTATTTT
TRBJ2-5 . TRBV11-2 . CASSLVLQETQYF TGTGCCAGCAGCTTAGTTTTGCAAGAGACCCAGTACTTC
TRBJ1-4 TRBD1 TRBV9 few CASSPWTGGNEKLFF TGTGCCAGCAGCCCCTGGACAGGGGGCAATGAAAAACTGTTTTTT
TRBJ2-7 TRBD1 TRBV6-1 . CASSEGPGRGQGYEQYF TGTGCCAGCAGTGAAGGTCCTGGGCGGGGACAGGGGTACGAGCAGTACTTC
TRBJ1-2 . TRBV7-2 . CASSSGQIYGYTF TGTGCCAGCAGCTCGGGACAAATCTATGGCTACACCTTC
TRBJ1-1 . TRBV19 once CASSRDRIEAFF TGTGCCAGTAGTCGGGACCGCATTGAAGCTTTCTTT
TRBJ1-2 TRBD1 TRBV7-9 . CASSGTGLGYTF TGTGCCAGCAGCGGGACAGGGCTTGGCTACACCTTC
TRBJ2-2 . TRBV5-6 . CASSLAPITGELFF TGTGCCAGCAGCTTGGCCCCTATCACCGGGGAGCTGTTTTTT
TRBJ1-6 . TRBV9 . CASSPSGGSSYNSPLHF TGTGCCAGCAGCCCCTCGGGTGGGAGCTCCTATAATTCACCCCTCCACTTT
TRBJ2-7 TRBD1 TRBV6-5 . CASSYSGRGPYEQYF TGTGCCAGCAGTTACTCGGGCAGGGGGCCCTACGAGCAGTACTTC
TRBJ2-7 . TRBV5-6 . CASSDGTSYYEQYF TGTGCCAGCAGCGACGGGACGAGCTATTACGAGCAGTACTTC
TRBJ1-3 . TRBV13 . CASSPRTVRNTIYF TGTGCCAGCAGCCCAAGGACAGTTAGAAACACCATATATTTT
TRBJ1-1 . TRBV11-2 . CASSFGETEAFF TGTGCCAGCAGCTTCGGGGAAACTGAAGCTTTCTTT
TRBJ1-6 . TRBV13 . CASSTGYSPLHF TGTGCCAGCAGTACAGGGTACTCACCCCTCCACTTT
TRBJ1-4 . TRBV9 . CASSPPGEGGTNEKLFF TGTGCCAGCAGCCCCCCGGGGGAGGGCGGAACTAATGAAAAACTGTTTTTT
TRBJ1-1 . TRBV4-2 . CASSQEGQWNTEAFF TGTGCCAGCAGCCAAGAAGGACAGTGGAACACTGAAGCTTTCTTT
TRBJ1-5 . TRBV4-1 . CASSQRFQLNQPQHF TGCGCCAGCAGCCAAAGGTTTCAACTCAATCAGCCCCAGCATTTT
TRBJ1-6 . TRBV7-6 . CASSTHSGLGTSPLHF TGTGCCAGCAGCACCCACTCGGGACTGGGGACTTCACCCCTCCACTTT
TRBJ2-2 . TRBV7-6 . CASSPTPSAGELFF TGTGCCAGCAGCCCCACCCCTAGTGCCGGGGAGCTGTTTTTT
TRBJ2-1 TRBD2 TRBV6-6 . CASSAGTIEQFF TGTGCCAGCAGTGCCGGGACTATTGAGCAGTTCTTC
TRBJ1-1 . TRBV29-1 once CSVGLRTRRDTEAFF TGCAGCGTGGGCCTAAGGACTCGGAGGGACACTGAAGCTTTCTTT
TRBJ2-7 . TRBV19 . CASSIQGSSYEQYF TGTGCCAGTAGTATCCAAGGGTCGTCCTACGAGCAGTACTTC
TRBJ1-6 . TRBV14 . CASSPVAGLDSPLHF TGTGCCAGCAGCCCCGTGGCTGGACTCGATTCACCCCTCCACTTT
TRBJ2-6 . TRBV4-3 . CASSQGFAGANVLTF TGCGCCAGCAGCCAAGGATTCGCTGGGGCCAACGTCCTGACTTTC
TRBJ2-7 . TRBV6-6 once CASRTSYEQYF TGTGCCAGCAGAACTTCCTACGAGCAGTACTTC
TRBJ2-1 . TRBV4-1 . CASSQETDYNEQFF TGCGCCAGCAGCCAAGAGACAGACTACAATGAGCAGTTCTTC